Below, one T cell receptor beta chain is given with its context. The sample belongs to a study of blood T cell repertoires in COVID-19. CDR1 is SGDLS, CDR2 YYNGEE, per germline. Trimming removed 3 bases at V and 7 bases at J, with 13 bases between. The CDR3 runs 13 residues. Repertoires were generated with immunoSEQ multiplex PCR, while TCRdb's copy carries only in-frame clones and drops some. The sample carries 210,000 or so clones, 75% to 85% recorded once. What was sequenced was PBMCs or T cells enriched from blood (not recorded which). The sequence derives from a man aged 25 to 45 with acute COVID-19. The chain joins TRBV9 to TRBJ1-2; possible D gene TRBD1, 5 bases. The DNA of the CDR3 is TGTGCCAGCAGCGCCCTTGGGACTCTTGGCTACACCTTC. It specifies CASSALGTLGYTF. Combining the CDR3 with reference TRBV9 and TRBJ1-2 gives the whole variable domain DSGVTQTPKHLITATGQRVTLRCSPRSGDLSVYWYQQSLDQGLQFLIQYYNGEERAKGNILERFSAQQFPDLHSELNLSSLELGDSALYFCASSALGTLGYTFGSGTRLTVV.